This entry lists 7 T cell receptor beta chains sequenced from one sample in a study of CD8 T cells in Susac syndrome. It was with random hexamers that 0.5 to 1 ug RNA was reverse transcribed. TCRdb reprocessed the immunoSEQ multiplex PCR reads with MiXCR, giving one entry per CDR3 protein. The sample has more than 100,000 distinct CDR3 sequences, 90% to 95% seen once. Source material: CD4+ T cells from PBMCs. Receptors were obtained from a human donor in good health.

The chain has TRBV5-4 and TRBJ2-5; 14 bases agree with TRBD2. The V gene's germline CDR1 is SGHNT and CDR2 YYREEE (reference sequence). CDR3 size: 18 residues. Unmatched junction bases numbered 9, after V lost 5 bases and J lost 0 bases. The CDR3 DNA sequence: TGTGCCAGCAGATGGGGGACTAGCGGGGGTTTGTACCAAGAGACCCAGTACTTC. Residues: CASRWGTSGGLYQETQYF.

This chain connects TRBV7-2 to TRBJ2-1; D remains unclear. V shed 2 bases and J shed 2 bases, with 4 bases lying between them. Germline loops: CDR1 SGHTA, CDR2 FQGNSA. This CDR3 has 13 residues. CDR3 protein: CASSLTTYNEQFF. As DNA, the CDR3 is TGTGCCAGCAGCTTAACTACCTACAATGAGCAGTTCTTC.

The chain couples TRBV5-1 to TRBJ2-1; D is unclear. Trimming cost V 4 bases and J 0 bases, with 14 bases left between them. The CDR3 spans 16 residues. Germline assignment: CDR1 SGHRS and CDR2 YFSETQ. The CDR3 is CASSQPRRLSYNEQFF. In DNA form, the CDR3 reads TGCGCCAGCAGCCAACCCCGGCGCCTCTCCTACAATGAGCAGTTCTTC.

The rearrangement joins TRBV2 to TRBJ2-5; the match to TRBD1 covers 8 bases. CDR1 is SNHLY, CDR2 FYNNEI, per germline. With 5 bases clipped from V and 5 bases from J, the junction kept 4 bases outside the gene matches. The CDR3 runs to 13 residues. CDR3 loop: CASSRTGKETQYF. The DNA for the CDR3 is TGTGCCAGCAGTCGGACAGGGAAGGAGACCCAGTACTTC.

The DNA for the CDR3 is TGTGCCAGCAGCCAAGAGGGAACTGAAGCTTTCTTT. It specifies CASSQEGTEAFF. The chain recombines TRBV3-1 with TRBJ1-1; D ambiguous. V lost 0 bases to trimming and J lost 5 bases, with 4 bases between them. The CDR3 has 12 residues. Germline V CDR1 and CDR2: LGHDT, YNNKEL (reference sequence).

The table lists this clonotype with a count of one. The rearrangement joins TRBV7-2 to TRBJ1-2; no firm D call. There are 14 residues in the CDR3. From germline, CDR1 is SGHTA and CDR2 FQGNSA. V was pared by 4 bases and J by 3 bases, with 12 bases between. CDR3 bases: TGTGCCAGCAGCTCTCGGACGGGGTACTATGGCTACACCTTC. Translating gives CASSSRTGYYGYTF.

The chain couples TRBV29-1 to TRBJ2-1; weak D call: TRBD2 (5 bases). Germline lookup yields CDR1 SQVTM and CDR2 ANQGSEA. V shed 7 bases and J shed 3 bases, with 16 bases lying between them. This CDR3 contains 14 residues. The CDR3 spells CSAPGSRFYNEQFF. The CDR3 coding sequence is TGCAGCGCTCCGGGGAGCCGCTTCTACAATGAGCAGTTCTTC.